These T cell receptor beta chains were read from a single sample in a study of blood T cells in healthy people across ages. One entry per CDR3 protein, called by TCRdb with MiXCR from the 5' RACE reads. Among around 1,500,000 distinct CDR3 sequences listed, under 30% were seen once. The sequenced sample was blood. All receptors derive from a woman aged 25 to 39 in good health. Both conserved end residues are part of each CDR3. The D gene is left open where the match is weak. Size is omitted from some rows. Given values are once, few, many or a class for expanded clones.

size	V	D	J	CDR3	DNA
NA	TRBV20-1	NA	TRBJ2-1	CSARAGSPYNEQFF	TGCAGTGCTAGGGCGGGGTCCCCCTACAATGAGCAGTTCTTC
NA	TRBV6-6	NA	TRBJ2-5	CASSVDPPRKTQYF	TGTGCCAGCAGTGTCGACCCTCCCAGAAAGACCCAGTACTTC
NA	TRBV12-3/TRBV12-4	NA	TRBJ2-3	CASRLLNSEGDTQYF	TGTGCCAGCAGACTCCTGAATAGCGAGGGAGATACGCAGTATTTT
NA	TRBV2	NA	TRBJ2-1	CASSEVRDHEQFF	TGTGCCAGCAGTGAAGTCAGGGACCATGAGCAGTTCTTC
NA	TRBV6-6	NA	TRBJ2-5	CASSPRGSGPFQETQYF	TGTGCCAGCAGTCCCAGAGGCAGTGGCCCTTTTCAAGAGACCCAGTACTTC
few	TRBV20-1	TRBD2	TRBJ2-1	CSARSSGKGYNEQFF	TGCAGTGCTAGATCTAGCGGGAAAGGGTACAATGAGCAGTTCTTC
few	TRBV7-3	TRBD1	TRBJ2-5	CASATGQGRKTQYF	TGTGCCAGCGCAACGGGACAGGGGCGAAAGACCCAGTACTTC
NA	TRBV28	NA	TRBJ1-2	CASQGQILLSYGYTF	TGTGCCAGCCAGGGGCAGATACTACTCTCCTATGGCTACACCTTC
NA	TRBV11-2	NA	TRBJ1-1	CASSLPTRVRAEAFF	TGTGCCAGCAGCTTACCCACTCGGGTGAGGGCTGAAGCTTTCTTT
many	TRBV20-1	NA	TRBJ1-2	CSARSYRGADYGYTF	TGCAGTGCTAGATCTTACCGGGGGGCAGACTATGGCTACACCTTC